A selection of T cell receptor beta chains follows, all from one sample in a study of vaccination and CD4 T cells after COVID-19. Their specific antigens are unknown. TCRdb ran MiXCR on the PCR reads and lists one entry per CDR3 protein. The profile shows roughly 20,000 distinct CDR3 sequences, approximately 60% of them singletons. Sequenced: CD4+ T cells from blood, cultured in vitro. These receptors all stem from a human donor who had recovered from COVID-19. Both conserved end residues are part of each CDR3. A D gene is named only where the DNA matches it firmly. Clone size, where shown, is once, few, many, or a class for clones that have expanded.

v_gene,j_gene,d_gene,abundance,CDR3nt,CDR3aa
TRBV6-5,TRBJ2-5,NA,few,TGTGCCAGCAGTTACTCGTTCGAGCTCCAAGAGACCCAGTACTTC,CASSYSFELQETQYF
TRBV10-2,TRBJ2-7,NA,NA,TGCGCCAGCAGCGACCCCCAGTACGAGCAGTACTTC,CASSDPQYEQYF
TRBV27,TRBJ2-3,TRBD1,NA,TGTGCCAGCAGTTTGTTGACAGGGGGGACAGATACGCAGTATTTT,CASSLLTGGTDTQYF
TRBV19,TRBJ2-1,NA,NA,TGTGCCAGTAGTAGGGCAGGGGGGTACAATGAGCAGTTCTTC,CASSRAGGYNEQFF
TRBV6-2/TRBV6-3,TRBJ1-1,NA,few,TGTGCCAGCAGTTACTCGAAGGCTGAAGCTTTCTTT,CASSYSKAEAFF
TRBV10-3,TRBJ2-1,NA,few,TGTGCCATCACAGGAAACCACAATGAGCAGTTCTTC,CAITGNHNEQFF
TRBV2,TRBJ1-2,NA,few,TGTGCCAGCAGTGACGGGTACTATGGCTACACCTTC,CASSDGYYGYTF
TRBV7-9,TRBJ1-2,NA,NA,TGTGCCAGCAGCAGCTTGGGGCCCTTAGGCGGCTACACCTTC,CASSSLGPLGGYTF
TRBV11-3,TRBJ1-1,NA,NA,TGTGCCAGCAGCTTACTCTGGAGGACTGAAGCTTTCTTT,CASSLLWRTEAFF
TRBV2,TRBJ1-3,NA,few,TGTGCCAGCAGTGATGTAGGGGCTGGAAACACCATATATTTT,CASSDVGAGNTIYF
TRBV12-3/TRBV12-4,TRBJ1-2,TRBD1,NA,TGTGCCAGCAGTGCTTCTACCCGGGACAGAAGTGGCTACACCTTC,CASSASTRDRSGYTF
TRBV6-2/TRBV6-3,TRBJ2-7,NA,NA,TGTGCCAGCAGTTTACAGGGCGCCGAGCAGTACTTC,CASSLQGAEQYF
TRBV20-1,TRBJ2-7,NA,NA,TGCAGTGCTAGATCCCCCACCCAGCGGACCTACGAGCAGTACTTC,CSARSPTQRTYEQYF
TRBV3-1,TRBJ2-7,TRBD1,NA,TGTGCCAGCAGCAAGGGACAGGGGAAGTCATCCTACGAGCAGTACTTC,CASSKGQGKSSYEQYF